This T cell receptor beta chain was retrieved from a study of blood T cell repertoires in COVID-19. This clone is medium-sized (0.01 to 0.1%) within its sample. The table came from immunoSEQ multiplex PCR; TCRdb's copy has only in-frame clones and leaves some out. Seen here are tens of thousands of clones, about 85% observed once, and the top ten hold around 55%. The CDR3 extends over 15 amino acids. Germline V CDR1 and CDR2: SGHTA, FQGTGA. V lost 1 base to trimming and J lost 2 bases, with 12 bases between them. The rearrangement joins TRBV7-3 to TRBJ2-7, with D maybe TRBD1 (5 bases). The source is a man in his fifties or sixties with active or convalescent COVID-19. Source material: peripheral blood. The CDR3 sequence is CASSLRTSLAYEQYF. CDR3 DNA: TGTGCCAGCAGCTTAAGGACATCCCTCGCCTACGAGCAGTACTTC. The complete variable domain, with remaining parts taken from reference TRBV7-3 and TRBJ2-7, reads GAGVSQTPSNKVTEKGKYVELRCDPISGHTALYWYRQSLGQGPEFLIYFQGTGAADDSGLPNDRFFAVRPEGSVSTLKIQRTERGDSAVYLCASSLRTSLAYEQYFGPGTRLTVT.